This TCR beta chain was sequenced during a study of CD8+ T cells in alopecia areata. Isolated RNA was reverse transcribed into cDNA used as the sequencing template. Assay used: immunoSEQ multiplex PCR; TCRdb lists only in-frame clones, some missing. Of 50,000 to 70,000 clones listed, 44% are singletons. From germline, CDR1 is DFQATT and CDR2 SNEGSKA (reference sequence). The V end lost 1 base, the J end lost 7 bases, and 5 bases lay between the germline ends. There are 11 residues in the CDR3. The receptor's source is a human donor with alopecia areata. Sequencing was performed on NKG2D-low CD8+ T cells sorted from blood. The rearrangement uses TRBV20-1 and TRBJ2-1; D remains ambiguous. The CDR3 DNA sequence: TGCAGTGCTAGAGTGGTTAATGAGCAGTTCTTC. Protein product: CSARVVNEQFF.